The 16 T cell receptor beta chains below all came from one sample that was sequenced in a study of blood T cell repertoires in COVID-19. Clones were sequenced by immunoSEQ multiplex PCR, and TCRdb holds only the in-frame ones, with some missing. The table has about 200,000 clones, 75% to 90% seen once. Sequencing was done on a sample of peripheral blood. These receptor sequences come from a human donor with active or convalescent COVID-19. The donor label of this sample is uncertain.

The chain's CDR3 is CSVGQGSYGYTF. CDR3 DNA sequence: TGCAGCGTCGGACAGGGAAGCTATGGCTACACCTTC. The chain carries TRBV29-1 and TRBJ1-2, with 8 bases matching TRBD1. Looked up from germline, CDR1 is SQVTM and CDR2 is ANQGSEA. The CDR3 contains 12 residues. J gave up 4 bases and V 6 bases, and 4 bases lay outside the gene matches.

This chain connects TRBV30 to TRBJ2-3; no clear D. From germline, CDR1 is GTSNPN and CDR2 SVGIG (reference sequence). V lost 2 bases to trimming and J lost 2 bases, with 2 bases between them. The CDR3 spans 11 residues. This CDR3 is CAWSHTDTQYF. The DNA of the CDR3 is TGTGCCTGGAGTCACACAGATACGCAGTATTTT.

This sequence joins TRBV7-8 and TRBJ1-2; no firm D call. Trimming pared 5 bases from V and 6 bases from J, leaving 10 bases between. Germline CDR1 is SGHVS and CDR2 is FQNEAQ. This CDR3 spans 12 amino acids. The CDR3 loop reads CASSPREDGYTF. CDR3 bases: TGTGCCAGCAGCCCCCGGGAGGATGGCTACACCTTC.

This clone was picked up a small number of times. V usage is TRBV7-9 and J usage is TRBJ2-3; D unresolved. This CDR3 has 12 residues. The germline V and J ends were trimmed by 4 bases and 2 bases, with 4 bases remaining between them. The germline CDR1 and CDR2 sequences are SEHNR and FQNEAQ (reference sequence). The CDR3 DNA is TGTGCCAGCAGCTCTATCACAGATACGCAGTATTTT. Protein: CASSSITDTQYF.

The CDR3 loop reads CASSQVGTGATEAFF. In DNA, the CDR3 is TGTGCCAGCAGCCAAGTGGGCACAGGGGCCACTGAAGCTTTCTTT. The rearrangement uses TRBV4-2 and TRBJ1-1, with 7 bases lining up with TRBD1. V shed 1 base, J shed 4 bases, and the junction held 6 bases outside the gene matches. Germline CDR1 is LGHNA and CDR2 is YNFKEQ. The CDR3 contains 15 residues.

The chain is built from TRBV28 and TRBJ2-1; D might be TRBD2 (5 bases). The CDR3 has 16 residues. V lost 6 bases to trimming and J lost 4 bases, with 19 bases between them. The germline CDR1 and CDR2 sequences are MDHEN and SYDVKM. The CDR3 sequence: CASSPPLGRKYNEQFF. The DNA of the CDR3 is TGTGCCAGCAGCCCTCCCTTGGGGAGAAAGTACAATGAGCAGTTCTTC.

The genes are TRBV7-6 and TRBJ2-7, with D perhaps TRBD1 (6 bases). The CDR3 is made up of 13 amino acids. V lost 6 bases and J 6 bases, leaving 15 bases between the germline ends. Per germline, CDR1 SGHVS and CDR2 FNYEAQ. CDR3: CASSRTAEGEQYF. The CDR3 DNA is TGTGCCAGCAGTAGGACAGCCGAGGGCGAGCAGTACTTC.

V gene TRBV2 combines with J gene TRBJ1-3, with D uncertain. Germline CDR1 reads SNHLY; CDR2 reads FYNNEI. CDR3 length equals 13 residues. Deletions cut 7 bases from V and 3 bases from J, with 10 bases between. The CDR3 is CASKFYSGNTIYF. The CDR3, as DNA: TGTGCCAGCAAGTTCTACAGTGGAAACACCATATATTTT.

Concerning this clone: The sample has other DNA sequences that encode this CDR3 too. DNA of the CDR3: TGTGCCACCAGTGATCGTAGCAATCAGCCCCAGCATTTT. The encoded protein is CATSDRSNQPQHF. The rearrangement joins TRBV24-1 to TRBJ1-5, with D unclear. The CDR3 is 13 amino acids. The V gene lost 3 bases and the J gene lost 0 bases, with 2 bases spanning the gap. Germline V CDR1 and CDR2: KGHDR, SFDVKD.

This clone was recorded once. The genes are TRBV24-1 and TRBJ2-1; 8 nucleotides align to TRBD1. Losses at the gene ends were 2 bases for V and 5 bases for J; bases not matched to a gene: 7. Germline CDR1 is KGHDR and CDR2 is SFDVKD. This CDR3 region has 16 residues. The CDR3 DNA reads TGTGCCACCAGTGATTCCGGGACAGGCCTAGACAATGAGCAGTTCTTC. Its translation: CATSDSGTGLDNEQFF.

The sample holds a few counts of this clone. This CDR3 is CTSSQEFPISYEQYF. The CDR3 DNA follows: TGCACCAGCAGCCAAGAGTTCCCTATCTCCTACGAGCAGTACTTC. The chain uses TRBV1 and TRBJ2-7; no check of the table's D call, TRBD2, against the DNA was made. TRBV1 is a pseudogene segment. The CDR3 is made up of 15 amino acids.

The J gene is TRBJ1-3, the V gene TRBV9; D is unresolved. Germline assignment: CDR1 SGDLS and CDR2 YYNGEE. The CDR3 contains 17 residues. The V end lost 0 bases, the J end lost 0 bases, and 13 bases lay between the germline ends. CDR3 protein: CASSVATQTISGNTIYF. CDR3 sequence (DNA): TGTGCCAGCAGCGTAGCTACACAGACCATCTCTGGAAACACCATATATTTT.

The chain couples TRBV27 to TRBJ2-7; 7 bases are a match to TRBD2. From germline, CDR1 is MNHEY and CDR2 SMNVEV (reference sequence). After removal of 5 bases from V and 5 bases from J, the junction contained 12 bases not matched to a gene. The CDR3 has 15 residues. The CDR3 is CASSPWSTGGNEQYF. CDR3 coding DNA: TGTGCCAGCAGTCCGTGGAGTACCGGGGGGAACGAGCAGTACTTC.

The J gene is TRBJ2-3, the V gene TRBV12-5; tentative D call: TRBD2 (6 bases). Germline V lookup: CDR1 LGHNT, CDR2 FRNRAP. The CDR3 loop spans 14 amino acids. V was clipped by 6 bases and J by 5 bases, with 15 bases between them. Written as DNA, the CDR3 is TGTGCTAGTGGCCCAGGCCGGGGGATAGATACGCAGTATTTT. It translates to CASGPGRGIDTQYF.

The V call is TRBV24-1, the J call TRBJ2-5; 8 positions agree with TRBD2. The junction had 10 bases not matched to a gene; V was cut back by 9 bases and J by 2 bases. Germline V gives CDR1 KGHDR, CDR2 SFDVKD. The CDR3 is 15 residues long. The CDR3 sequence: CATASGPGGQETQYF. In DNA, the CDR3 is TGTGCCACCGCCTCGGGGCCGGGAGGGCAAGAGACCCAGTACTTC.

The chain recombines TRBV6-2 or TRBV6-3 with TRBJ1-1, with a weak D call TRBD1 (6 bases). V lost 6 bases, J lost 5 bases, and 7 bases lay in between. The germline V gene encodes CDR1 MNHEY and CDR2 SVGEGT. CDR3 length: 11 amino acids. The CDR3 DNA reads TGTGCCAGCAGCACAGGGACTGAAGCTTTCTTT. Its protein product is CASSTGTEAFF.